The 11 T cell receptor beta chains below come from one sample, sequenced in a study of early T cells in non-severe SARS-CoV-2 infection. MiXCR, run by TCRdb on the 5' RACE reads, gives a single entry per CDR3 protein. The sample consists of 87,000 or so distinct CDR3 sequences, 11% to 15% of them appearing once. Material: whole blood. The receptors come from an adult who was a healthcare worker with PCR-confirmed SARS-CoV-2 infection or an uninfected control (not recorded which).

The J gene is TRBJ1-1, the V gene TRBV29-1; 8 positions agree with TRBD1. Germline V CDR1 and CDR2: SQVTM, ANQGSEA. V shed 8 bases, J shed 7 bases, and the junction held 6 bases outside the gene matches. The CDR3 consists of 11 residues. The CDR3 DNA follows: TGCAGCTTGGACAGGGTGGTTGAAGCTTTCTTT. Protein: CSLDRVVEAFF. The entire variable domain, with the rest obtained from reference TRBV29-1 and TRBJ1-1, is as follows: SAVISQKPSRDICQRGTSLTIQCQVDSQVTMMFWYRQQPGQSLTLIATANQGSEATYESGFVIDKFPISRPNLTFSTLTVSNMSPEDSSIYLCSLDRVVEAFFGQGTRLTVV.

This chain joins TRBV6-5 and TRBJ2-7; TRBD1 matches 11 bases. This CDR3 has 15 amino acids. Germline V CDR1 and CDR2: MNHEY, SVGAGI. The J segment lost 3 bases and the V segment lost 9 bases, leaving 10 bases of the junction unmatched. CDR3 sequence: CASMLRDRGVYEQYF. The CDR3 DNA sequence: TGTGCCAGTATGCTCCGGGACAGGGGGGTCTACGAGCAGTACTTC.

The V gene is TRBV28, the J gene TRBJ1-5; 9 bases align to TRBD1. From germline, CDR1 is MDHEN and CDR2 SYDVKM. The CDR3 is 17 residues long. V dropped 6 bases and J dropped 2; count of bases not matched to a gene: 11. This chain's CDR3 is CASRLRGTGKGNQPQHF. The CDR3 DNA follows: TGTGCCAGCAGGTTGAGAGGGACAGGGAAGGGCAATCAGCCCCAGCATTTT.

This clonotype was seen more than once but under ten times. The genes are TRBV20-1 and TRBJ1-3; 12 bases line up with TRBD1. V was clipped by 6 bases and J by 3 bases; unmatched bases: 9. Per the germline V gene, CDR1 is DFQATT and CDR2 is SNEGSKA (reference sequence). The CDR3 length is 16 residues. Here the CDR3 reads CSAPAGQGAFGNTIYF. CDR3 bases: TGCAGTGCCCCTGCGGGACAGGGGGCATTTGGAAACACCATATATTTT.

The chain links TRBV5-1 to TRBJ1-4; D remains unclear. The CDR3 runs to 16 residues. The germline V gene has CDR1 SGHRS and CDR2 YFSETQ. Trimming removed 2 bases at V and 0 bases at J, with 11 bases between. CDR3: CASSFSIVATNEKLFF. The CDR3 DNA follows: TGCGCCAGCAGCTTTTCTATTGTTGCAACTAATGAAAAACTGTTTTTT. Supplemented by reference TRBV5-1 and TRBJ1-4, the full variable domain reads KAGVTQTPRYLIKTRGQQVTLSCSPISGHRSVSWYQQTPGQGLQFLFEYFSETQRNKGNFPGRFSGRQFSNSRSEMNVSTLELGDSALYLCASSFSIVATNEKLFFGSGTQLSVL.

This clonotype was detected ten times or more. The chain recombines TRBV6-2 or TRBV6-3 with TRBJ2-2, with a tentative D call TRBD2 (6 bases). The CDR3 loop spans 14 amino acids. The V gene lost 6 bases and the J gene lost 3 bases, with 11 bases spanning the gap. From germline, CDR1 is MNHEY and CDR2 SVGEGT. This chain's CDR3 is CASSFTGDTGELFF. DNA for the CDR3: TGTGCCAGCAGCTTCACGGGGGACACCGGGGAGCTGTTTTTT.

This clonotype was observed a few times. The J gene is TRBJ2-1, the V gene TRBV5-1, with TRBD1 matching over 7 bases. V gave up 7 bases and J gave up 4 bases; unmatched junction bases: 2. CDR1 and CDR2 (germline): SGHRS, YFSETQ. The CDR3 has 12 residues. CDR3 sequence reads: CASGQAYNEQFF. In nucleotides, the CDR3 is TGCGCCAGCGGACAGGCGTACAATGAGCAGTTCTTC. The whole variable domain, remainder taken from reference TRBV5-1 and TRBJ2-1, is KAGVTQTPRYLIKTRGQQVTLSCSPISGHRSVSWYQQTPGQGLQFLFEYFSETQRNKGNFPGRFSGRQFSNSRSEMNVSTLELGDSALYLCASGQAYNEQFFGPGTRLTVL.

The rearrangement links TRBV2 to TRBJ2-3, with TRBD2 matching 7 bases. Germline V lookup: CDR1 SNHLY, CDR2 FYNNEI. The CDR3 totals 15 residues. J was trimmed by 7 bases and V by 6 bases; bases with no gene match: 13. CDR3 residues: CASSENRGVGYTQYF. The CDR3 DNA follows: TGTGCCAGCAGCGAAAACCGGGGGGTCGGATATACGCAGTATTTT.

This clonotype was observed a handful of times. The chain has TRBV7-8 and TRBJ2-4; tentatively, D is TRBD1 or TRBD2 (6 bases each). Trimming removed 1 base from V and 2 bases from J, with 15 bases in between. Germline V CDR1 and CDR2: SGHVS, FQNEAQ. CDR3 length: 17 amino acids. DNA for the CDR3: TGTGCCAGCAGCTTAGTCCCGGGGGCCCAGTCCAAAAACATTCAGTACTTC. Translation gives CASSLVPGAQSKNIQYF.

The CDR3 sequence is CASSQRGGYGYTF. DNA of the CDR3: TGTGCCAGCAGCCAGCGGGGGGGCTATGGCTACACCTTC. The chain carries TRBV3-1 and TRBJ1-2, with a weak D call TRBD1 (5 bases). The CDR3 loop spans 13 amino acids. From germline, CDR1 is LGHDT and CDR2 YNNKEL (reference sequence). V lost 3 bases and J lost 4, with 9 bases in between.

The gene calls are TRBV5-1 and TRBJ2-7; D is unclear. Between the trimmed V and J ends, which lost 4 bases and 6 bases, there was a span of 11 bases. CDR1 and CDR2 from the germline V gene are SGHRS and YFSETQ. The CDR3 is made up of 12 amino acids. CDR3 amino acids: CASSPGSREQYF. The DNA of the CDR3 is TGCGCCAGCAGCCCAGGCAGTCGCGAGCAGTACTTC.